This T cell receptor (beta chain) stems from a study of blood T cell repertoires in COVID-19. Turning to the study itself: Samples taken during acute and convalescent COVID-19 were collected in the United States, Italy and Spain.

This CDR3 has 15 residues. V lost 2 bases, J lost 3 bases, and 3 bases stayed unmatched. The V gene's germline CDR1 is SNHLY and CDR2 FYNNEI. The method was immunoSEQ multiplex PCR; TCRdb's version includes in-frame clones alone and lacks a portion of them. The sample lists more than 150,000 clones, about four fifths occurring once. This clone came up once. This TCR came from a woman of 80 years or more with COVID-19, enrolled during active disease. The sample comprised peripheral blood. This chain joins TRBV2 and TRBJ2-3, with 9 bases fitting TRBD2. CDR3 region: CASSELLAGTDTQYF. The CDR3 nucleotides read TGTGCCAGCAGTGAATTGCTAGCGGGGACAGATACGCAGTATTTT.